This entry lists 8 T cell receptor beta chains sequenced from one sample in a study of response to subunit inactivated influenza vaccine. TCRdb itself ran the RT-PCR reads through MiXCR, one entry per CDR3 protein. The sample has roughly 500,000 distinct CDR3 sequences; 16% are singletons. Source: CD4+ T cells sorted from PBMCs, taken roughly 24 months after vaccination. These receptors were obtained from a man between 50 and 69 years old who received an inactivated influenza vaccine.

This chain connects TRBV2 to TRBJ1-1; no definite D call. This CDR3 contains 15 residues. The V end was cut by 9 bases, the J end by 3 bases, with 20 bases between. Germline loops: CDR1 SNHLY, CDR2 FYNNEI. CDR3 DNA: TGTGCCAGTGACCTTAAACCCGGGCAGGACACTGAAGCTTTCTTT. This gives the protein CASDLKPGQDTEAFF.

The gene calls are TRBV2 and TRBJ2-1; D ambiguous. Germline V CDR1 and CDR2: SNHLY, FYNNEI. Trimming removed 4 bases from V and 5 bases from J, with 21 bases in between. The CDR3 is 17 amino acids. The CDR3 nucleotides read TGTGCCAGCAGTGGACCGGCGAGTTCGAGCTTTGACAATGAGCAGTTCTTC. Residues: CASSGPASSSFDNEQFF.

The chain recombines TRBV12-3 or TRBV12-4 with TRBJ2-4, with no clear D. The V and J ends lost 3 bases and 0 bases respectively, with 15 bases between them. The CDR3 is 17 amino acids. Here the CDR3 reads CASSLRSQLLAKNIQYF. CDR3 DNA sequence: TGTGCCAGCAGTTTGCGCAGTCAGCTCCTAGCCAAAAACATTCAGTACTTC.

The V and J genes are TRBV10-3 and TRBJ2-7; 7 bases map to TRBD1. The CDR3 sequence is 14 residues long. With V trimmed by 0 bases and J by 4 bases, 3 bases remained unmatched. CDR1 ENHRY and CDR2 SYGVKD come from the germline V gene. The CDR3 is CAISESRQGYEQYF. The CDR3 DNA sequence: TGTGCCATCAGTGAGTCGAGACAGGGTTACGAGCAGTACTTC.

This clonotype was seen many times. The chain recombines TRBV3-1 with TRBJ1-6; D is unresolved. This CDR3 comprises 15 residues. The V end lost 4 bases, the J end lost 2 bases, and 9 bases lay between the germline ends. The germline V gene encodes CDR1 LGHDT and CDR2 YNNKEL (reference sequence). For the CDR3, the DNA is TGTGCCAGCAGCCCTACGGAGACCTATAATTCACCCCTCCACTTT. It specifies CASSPTETYNSPLHF.

The CDR3 region has the DNA TGTGCCAGCAGAAGACAGGGGGTCCCTGAAGCTTTCTTT. As protein: CASRRQGVPEAFF. The chain couples TRBV12-3 or TRBV12-4 to TRBJ1-1; TRBD1 matches 9 bases. The CDR3 has 13 amino acids. V lost 6 bases to trimming and J lost 6 bases; unmatched junction nucleotides: 5.

There are many counts of this clonotype. The genes are TRBV5-5 and TRBJ2-3, with D uncertain. Germline V CDR1 and CDR2: SGHKS, YYEKEE (reference sequence). The V and J ends lost 0 bases and 10 bases respectively, with 6 bases between them. This CDR3 comprises 11 residues. The CDR3 DNA reads as TGTGCCAGCAGCTTGGGGGTTCCGCAGTATTTT. It codes for CASSLGVPQYF.

This clonotype was seen only a few times. The rearrangement uses TRBV20-1 and TRBJ2-7, with a weak D call TRBD1 (5 bases). Germline V gives CDR1 DFQATT, CDR2 SNEGSKA (reference sequence). V dropped 5 bases and J dropped 0 bases, with 20 bases sitting between them. CDR3 length equals 16 residues. The CDR3 sequence: CSAQNIRQRSSYEQYF. The CDR3 bases are TGCAGTGCTCAAAATATACGACAGCGAAGCTCCTACGAGCAGTACTTC.